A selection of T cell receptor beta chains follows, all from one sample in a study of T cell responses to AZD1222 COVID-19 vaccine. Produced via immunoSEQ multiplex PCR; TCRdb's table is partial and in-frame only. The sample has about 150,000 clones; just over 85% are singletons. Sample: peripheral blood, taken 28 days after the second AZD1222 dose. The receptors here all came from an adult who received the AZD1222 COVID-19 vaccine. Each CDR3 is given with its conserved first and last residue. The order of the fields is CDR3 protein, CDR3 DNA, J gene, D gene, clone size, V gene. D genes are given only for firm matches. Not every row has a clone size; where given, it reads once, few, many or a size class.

CASRLSSEQYF | TGTGCAAGTCGCTTGAGTTCCGAGCAGTACTTC | TRBJ2-7 | . | . | TRBV12-2
CASSPLQGPQHF | TGTGCCAGCAGTCCCCTTCAAGGGCCCCAGCATTTT | TRBJ1-5 | . | . | TRBV28
CASSKDSLNTGELFF | TGTGCCAGCAGCAAGGACTCCCTGAACACCGGGGAGCTGTTTTTT | TRBJ2-2 | . | . | TRBV11-3
CASSPWGQGETDTQYF | TGTGCCAGCTCACCGTGGGGGCAGGGAGAGACAGATACGCAGTATTTT | TRBJ2-3 | . | . | TRBV18
CASSTAWGVEGTEAFF | TGTGCCAGTAGTACCGCCTGGGGGGTGGAAGGCACTGAAGCTTTCTTT | TRBJ1-1 | . | . | TRBV19
CASGQMATEAFF | TGTGCCAGTGGGCAGATGGCCACTGAAGCTTTCTTT | TRBJ1-1 | . | . | TRBV19
CASLAPGRAGYGYTF | TGTGCCAGCCTCGCCCCCGGGCGGGCCGGCTATGGCTACACCTTC | TRBJ1-2 | . | . | TRBV28
CAWSVLAGSTYNSPLHF | TGTGCCTGGAGTGTACTAGCTGGGAGTACCTATAATTCACCCCTCCACTTT | TRBJ1-6 | . | once | TRBV30
CATRASGGTDTQYF | TGTGCCACTAGGGCAAGCGGGGGCACAGATACGCAGTATTTT | TRBJ2-3 | TRBD2 | . | TRBV19
CASKPGQVNEKLFF | TGCGCCAGCAAACCGGGGCAGGTTAATGAAAAACTGTTTTTT | TRBJ1-4 | . | . | TRBV5-1
CASSLRGISYNEQFF | TGTGCCAGCAGCTTACGGGGGATTTCCTACAATGAGCAGTTCTTC | TRBJ2-1 | . | . | TRBV7-9
CASSYRASNYGYTF | TGTGCCAGCAGCTACAGGGCCTCTAACTATGGCTACACCTTC | TRBJ1-2 | . | . | TRBV6-5
CASSSTGTEAFF | TGTGCCAGCAGCTCCACCGGCACTGAAGCTTTCTTT | TRBJ1-1 | . | . | TRBV11-3
CAISESTFTGADTQYF | TGTGCCATCAGTGAGTCCACTTTCACAGGCGCAGATACGCAGTATTTT | TRBJ2-3 | . | . | TRBV10-3
CASSSSGIEKLFF | TGTGCCAGCAGTTCCTCGGGGATAGAAAAACTGTTTTTT | TRBJ1-4 | . | . | TRBV28
CASSSQGAFDGNTIYF | TGTGCCAGCTCATCGCAGGGGGCCTTCGATGGAAACACCATATATTTT | TRBJ1-3 | TRBD1 | once | TRBV18
CASSLGRGGYGYTF | TGTGCCAGCAGCTTAGGAAGGGGGGGATATGGCTACACCTTC | TRBJ1-2 | . | . | TRBV7-6
CSAGEPYGYTF | TGCAGTGCGGGAGAGCCCTATGGCTACACCTTC | TRBJ1-2 | . | . | TRBV20-1
CASSGRASTNTGELFF | TGTGCCAGCAGCGGGAGGGCCTCCACTAACACCGGGGAGCTGTTTTTT | TRBJ2-2 | TRBD2 | . | TRBV3-1/TRBV3-2
CASSLEFGVNYGYTF | TGCGCCAGCAGCTTGGAATTCGGGGTCAACTATGGCTACACCTTC | TRBJ1-2 | . | . | TRBV5-1
CSVGPVIGEGTYEQYF | TGCAGCGTTGGTCCCGTTATCGGTGAGGGCACCTACGAGCAGTACTTC | TRBJ2-7 | . | . | TRBV29-1
CASSIDQTTNSPLHF | TGTGCCAGCAGTATCGACCAGACAACTAACTCACCCCTCCACTTT | TRBJ1-6 | . | once | TRBV2
CATSSLPRVDSYEQYF | TGTGCCACCAGCAGTCTCCCGCGGGTTGACTCCTACGAGCAGTACTTC | TRBJ2-7 | . | . | TRBV15